These T cell receptor beta chains were read from a single sample in a study of cytotoxic CD8 clonotypes in ibrutinib-treated CLL. Assay: immunoSEQ multiplex PCR; the TCRdb copy retains only in-frame clones and omits some. The repertoire holds 150,000 to 250,000 clones, with about two thirds as singletons. The specimen was PBMCs, collected after 24 months of ibrutinib treatment. These receptors originate from a human donor with chronic lymphocytic leukemia. CDR3s include the opening cysteine and the closing phenylalanine or tryptophan. The D gene is left open where the match is weak. Only some rows state a clone size, as once, few, many or a class for expanded clones.

TRBJ2-3 | . | TRBV7-2 | . | CASRSQFYTQYF | TGTGCCAGCAGGTCCCAATTTTATACGCAGTATTTT
TRBJ2-7 | TRBD2 | TRBV7-2 | . | CASSKSGSTPYEQYF | TGTGCCAGCAGCAAGAGCGGGAGTACTCCTTACGAGCAGTACTTC
TRBJ2-1 | TRBD2 | TRBV11-3 | . | CASSLGGRVNNEQFF | TGTGCCAGCAGCTTAGGCGGGAGGGTCAACAATGAGCAGTTCTTC
TRBJ2-7 | TRBD1 | TRBV11-2 | . | CASRRTGGFSREQYF | TGTGCCAGCAGACGAACAGGGGGATTTTCGCGGGAGCAGTACTTC
TRBJ2-3 | . | TRBV12-5 | . | CASGLWTDTQYF | TGTGCTAGTGGTTTATGGACAGATACGCAGTATTTT
TRBJ2-5 | . | TRBV15 | . | CATSRGYQETQYF | TGTGCCACCAGCAGAGGCTACCAAGAGACCCAGTACTTC
TRBJ2-5 | . | TRBV10-3 | . | CAISERGQETQYF | TGTGCCATCAGTGAACGGGGCCAAGAGACCCAGTACTTC
TRBJ2-7 | . | TRBV30 | . | CAWSIRTSSYEQYF | TGTGCCTGGAGTATCCGGACGAGCTCCTACGAGCAGTACTTC
TRBJ1-1 | . | TRBV7-9 | . | CASSLIILSTEAFF | TGTGCCAGCAGCCTGATCATCCTGAGCACTGAAGCTTTCTTT
TRBJ2-1 | . | TRBV14 | . | CASSPHPYGSRGNEQFF | TGTGCCAGCAGCCCCCACCCATACGGGAGCCGAGGCAATGAGCAGTTCTTC
TRBJ1-2 | . | TRBV5-4 | . | CASSKDGNPAGHGYTF | TGTGCCAGCAGCAAGGACGGGAACCCCGCTGGCCATGGCTACACCTTC
TRBJ2-1 | . | TRBV7-2 | . | CASSLAVGSSYNEQFF | TGTGCCAGCAGCTTAGCAGTCGGGAGCTCCTACAATGAGCAGTTCTTC
TRBJ1-1 | . | TRBV30 | few | CAWSVMGNTEAFF | TGTGCCTGGAGTGTAATGGGGAACACTGAAGCTTTCTTT
TRBJ2-3 | TRBD2 | TRBV15 | . | CATSRDPGEGYTQYF | TGTGCCACCAGCAGAGACCCGGGGGAGGGCTATACGCAGTATTTT
TRBJ2-2 | . | TRBV5-1 | . | CASSQAQNTGELFF | TGCGCCAGCAGCCAGGCACAGAACACCGGGGAGCTGTTTTTT
TRBJ1-3 | . | TRBV16 | . | CASSQWKGLRGNTIYF | TGTGCCAGCAGCCAATGGAAGGGGCTACGTGGAAACACCATATATTTT
TRBJ2-2 | . | TRBV28 | . | CASSLSTGELFF | TGTGCCAGCAGTTTAAGCACCGGGGAGCTGTTTTTT
TRBJ2-3 | TRBD1 | TRBV6-5 | . | CASSYSFQGAGTQYF | TGTGCCAGCAGTTACTCGTTTCAGGGGGCGGGTACGCAGTATTTT
TRBJ2-7 | . | TRBV7-6 | . | CASSLVGTSSYEQYF | TGTGCCAGCAGCTTAGTCGGGACGAGCTCCTACGAGCAGTACTTC
TRBJ2-3 | . | TRBV27 | . | CASSLASKGTEQYF | TGTGCCAGCAGTTTGGCTAGTAAAGGGACTGAGCAGTATTTT
TRBJ1-1 | . | TRBV7-3 | few | CASSPRGGSENTEAFF | TGTGCCAGCAGCCCCCGGGGGGGGTCGGAAAACACTGAAGCTTTCTTT
TRBJ2-7 | TRBD1 | TRBV5-1 | . | CASSKNTGTGLFNEQYF | TGCGCCAGCAGCAAAAACACCGGGACAGGGTTGTTCAACGAGCAGTACTTC
TRBJ2-7 | TRBD1 | TRBV2 | . | CATKAGTGGVEQYF | TGTGCCACCAAGGCCGGGACAGGGGGAGTCGAGCAGTACTTC
TRBJ2-6 | . | TRBV27 | . | CASSLHSGANVLTF | TGTGCCAGCAGTTTACACTCTGGGGCCAACGTCCTGACTTTC
TRBJ1-2 | TRBD1 | TRBV29-1 | few | CSVGQGDYGYTF | TGCAGCGTCGGACAGGGTGACTATGGCTACACCTTC
TRBJ2-7 | . | TRBV4-1 | . | CASSHPGRAYEQYF | TGCGCCAGCAGCCACCCCGGGCGAGCGTACGAGCAGTACTTC
TRBJ2-1 | . | TRBV27 | few | CASGSLWDSQGALGNNEQFF | TGTGCCAGCGGCTCCCTCTGGGACTCGCAGGGCGCATTAGGAAACAATGAGCAGTTCTTC
TRBJ2-7 | TRBD1 | TRBV5-1 | . | CASSVDRRSYEQYF | TGCGCCAGCAGCGTGGACAGGCGTTCCTACGAGCAGTACTTC
TRBJ2-2 | . | TRBV4-1 | many | CASSQAGQGLRTGELFF | TGCGCCAGCAGCCAAGCAGGTCAGGGTTTGAGGACCGGGGAGCTGTTTTTT
TRBJ2-1 | TRBD2 | TRBV18 | . | CASFRGLAGVYNEQFF | TGTGCCAGCTTCCGGGGACTAGCGGGAGTGTACAATGAGCAGTTCTTC
TRBJ2-3 | . | TRBV29-1 | . | CSVEQHTDTQYF | TGCAGCGTTGAACAACACACAGATACGCAGTATTTT
TRBJ2-7 | TRBD2 | TRBV5-1 | . | CASSPRLAGESYEQYF | TGCGCCAGCAGCCCTCGACTAGCGGGAGAATCCTACGAGCAGTACTTC
TRBJ1-2 | . | TRBV30 | few | CAGPRVSYGYTF | TGTGCCGGACCCAGGGTTTCCTATGGCTACACCTTC
TRBJ1-1 | TRBD1 | TRBV4-3 | . | CASSQHRQGTEAFF | TGCGCCAGCAGCCAACATCGACAGGGAACTGAAGCTTTCTTT
TRBJ2-1 | TRBD2 | TRBV5-8 | . | CASSLRSGSHYNEQFF | TGTGCCAGCAGCCTACGTAGCGGGAGCCACTACAATGAGCAGTTCTTC
TRBJ2-7 | . | TRBV10-3 | . | CAISEAGGREQYF | TGTGCCATCAGTGAGGCCGGGGGGCGCGAGCAGTACTTC
TRBJ2-5 | TRBD1 | TRBV4-1 | . | CASSQERSRDRVWQETQYF | TGCGCCAGCAGCCAAGAGAGGAGCCGGGACAGGGTTTGGCAAGAGACCCAGTACTTC
TRBJ1-1 | . | TRBV18 | . | CASSLRSAGLNTEAFF | TGTGCCAGCTCACTGCGTTCGGCGGGTCTGAACACTGAAGCTTTCTTT
TRBJ2-5 | . | TRBV7-3 | few | CASSLLGSGQETQYF | TGTGCCAGCAGCTTATTGGGTAGCGGCCAAGAGACCCAGTACTTC
TRBJ1-2 | TRBD1 | TRBV6-5 | . | CASSRGGGDYGYTF | TGTGCCAGCAGCCGAGGGGGCGGAGACTATGGCTACACCTTC
TRBJ2-1 | . | TRBV28 | . | CASRPNLREQFF | TGTGCCAGCAGACCGAATCTAAGGGAGCAGTTCTTC
TRBJ2-7 | . | TRBV11-2 | . | CASRERLTGLNEQYF | TGTGCCAGCAGGGAGCGTTTAACAGGGTTAAACGAGCAGTACTTC
TRBJ1-1 | . | TRBV7-9 | . | CASSFGGSTEAFF | TGTGCCAGCAGCTTTGGGGGGAGCACTGAAGCTTTCTTT
TRBJ2-1 | TRBD1 | TRBV4-3 | . | CASSHETGPYNEQFF | TGCGCCAGCAGCCACGAGACAGGGCCCTACAATGAGCAGTTCTTC
TRBJ2-2 | TRBD2 | TRBV4-2 | . | CASSRETSGNTGELFF | TGTGCCAGCAGCCGCGAGACTAGCGGTAACACCGGGGAGCTGTTTTTT
TRBJ1-1 | . | TRBV15 | few | CATSRDVGTEAFF | TGTGCCACCAGCAGAGATGTCGGCACTGAAGCTTTCTTT
TRBJ2-1 | TRBD2 | TRBV29-1 | . | CSVERRTSGSEQFF | TGCAGCGTTGAAAGGCGGACTAGCGGGTCTGAGCAGTTCTTC
TRBJ1-4 | TRBD1 | TRBV27 | few | CASSLVRGGEKLFF | TGTGCCAGCAGTTTAGTCAGGGGGGGAGAAAAACTGTTTTTT
TRBJ1-1 | . | TRBV2 | . | CASMFRSMNTEAFF | TGTGCCAGCATGTTCCGAAGCATGAACACTGAAGCTTTCTTT
TRBJ1-1 | . | TRBV4-2 | once | CASSQSGAQVAFF | TGTGCCAGCAGCCAAAGTGGCGCCCAGGTAGCTTTCTTT